This TCR beta chain originates from a study of blood T cell repertoires in COVID-19. Study information: Donors in the United States, Italy and Spain gave samples during acute or convalescent COVID-19. T cells, B-cell-depleted T cells, or PBMCs supplied cDNA or gDNA.

Original methodology: By means of reference gene primer amplification, nucleated cell counts were estimated. Assay: immunoSEQ multiplex PCR; the TCRdb copy retains only in-frame clones and omits some. V, J and clone size were drawn from that table, and D and trimming were deduced from the DNA. The data contain about 180,000 clones, 86% of them singletons. The CDR3 totals 16 residues. V was pared by 5 bases and J by 0 bases, with 11 bases between. Germline assignment: CDR1 MGHDK and CDR2 SYGVNS. What was sequenced was peripheral blood. The receptor comes from a woman in her twenties or thirties with active or convalescent COVID-19. The chain recombines TRBV25-1 with TRBJ1-6; D gene ambiguous. CDR3 amino acids: CASSPTRSSYNSPLHF. For the CDR3, the DNA is TGTGCCAGCAGTCCTACCCGGAGCTCCTATAATTCACCCCTCCACTTT.